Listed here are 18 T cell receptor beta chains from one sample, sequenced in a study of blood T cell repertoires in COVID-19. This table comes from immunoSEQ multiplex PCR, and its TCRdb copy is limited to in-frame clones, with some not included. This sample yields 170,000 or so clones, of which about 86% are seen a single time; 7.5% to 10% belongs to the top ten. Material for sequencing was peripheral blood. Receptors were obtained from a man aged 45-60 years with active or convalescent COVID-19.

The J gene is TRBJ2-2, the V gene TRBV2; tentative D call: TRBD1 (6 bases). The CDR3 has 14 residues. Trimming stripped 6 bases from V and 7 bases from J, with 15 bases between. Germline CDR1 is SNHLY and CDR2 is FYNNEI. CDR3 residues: CASSSGRGIGELFF. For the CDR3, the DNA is TGTGCCAGCAGCTCGGGCAGGGGCATCGGGGAGCTGTTTTTT.

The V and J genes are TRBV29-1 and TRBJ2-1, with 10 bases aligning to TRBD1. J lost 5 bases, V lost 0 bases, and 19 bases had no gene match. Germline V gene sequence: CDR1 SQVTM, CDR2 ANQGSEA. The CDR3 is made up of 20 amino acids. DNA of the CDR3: TGCAGCGTTGAAGATCCATGGACAGGGGGTACCCTTAAGGACAACAATGAGCAGTTCTTC. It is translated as CSVEDPWTGGTLKDNNEQFF.

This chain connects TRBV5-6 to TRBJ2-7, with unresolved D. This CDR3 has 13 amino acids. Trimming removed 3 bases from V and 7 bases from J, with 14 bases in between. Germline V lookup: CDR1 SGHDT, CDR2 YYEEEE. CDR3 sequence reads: CASSSLEGREQYF. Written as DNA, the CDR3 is TGTGCCAGCAGCTCCCTAGAAGGCCGTGAGCAGTACTTC.

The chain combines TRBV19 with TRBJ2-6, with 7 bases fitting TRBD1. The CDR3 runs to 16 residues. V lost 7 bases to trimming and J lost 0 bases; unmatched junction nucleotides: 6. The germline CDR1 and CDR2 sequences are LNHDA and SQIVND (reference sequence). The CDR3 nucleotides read TGTGCCAGTAACAGGGGTTCCCTCTCTGGGGCCAACGTCCTGACTTTC. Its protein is CASNRGSLSGANVLTF.

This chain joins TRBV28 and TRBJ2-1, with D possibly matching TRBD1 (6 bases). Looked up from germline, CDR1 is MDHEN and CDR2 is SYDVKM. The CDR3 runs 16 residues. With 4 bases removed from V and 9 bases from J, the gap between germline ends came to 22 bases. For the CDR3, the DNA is TGTGCCAGCAGTTCCTCCGGGACACCAAACCGGCCTGAGCAGTTCTTC. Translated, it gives CASSSSGTPNRPEQFF.

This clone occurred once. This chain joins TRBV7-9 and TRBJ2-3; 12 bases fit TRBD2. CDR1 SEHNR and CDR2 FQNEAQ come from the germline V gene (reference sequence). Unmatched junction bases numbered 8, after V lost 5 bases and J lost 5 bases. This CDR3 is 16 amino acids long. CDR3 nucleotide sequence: TGTGCCAGCAGCCTAACGACTAGCGGGAGTGGAGATACGCAGTATTTT. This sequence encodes CASSLTTSGSGDTQYF.

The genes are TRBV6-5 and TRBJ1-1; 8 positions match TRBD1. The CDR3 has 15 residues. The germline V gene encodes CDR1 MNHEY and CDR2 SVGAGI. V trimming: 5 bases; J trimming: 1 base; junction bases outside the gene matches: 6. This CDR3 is CASSPQGGQNTEAFF. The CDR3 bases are TGTGCCAGCAGTCCACAGGGGGGACAGAACACTGAAGCTTTCTTT.

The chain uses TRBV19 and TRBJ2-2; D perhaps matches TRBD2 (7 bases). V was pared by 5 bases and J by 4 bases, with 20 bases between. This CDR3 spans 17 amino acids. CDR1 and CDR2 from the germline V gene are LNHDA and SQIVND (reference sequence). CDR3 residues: CASSQRGGPPRTGELFF. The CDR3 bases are TGTGCCAGTAGTCAAAGGGGGGGACCCCCTCGCACCGGGGAGCTGTTTTTT.

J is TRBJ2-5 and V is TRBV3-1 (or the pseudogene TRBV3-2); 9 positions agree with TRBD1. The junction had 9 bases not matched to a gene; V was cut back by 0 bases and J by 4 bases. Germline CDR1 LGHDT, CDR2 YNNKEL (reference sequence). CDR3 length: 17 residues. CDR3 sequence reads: CASSQDLHGQGIETQYF. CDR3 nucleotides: TGTGCCAGCAGCCAAGATCTGCACGGACAGGGGATAGAGACCCAGTACTTC.

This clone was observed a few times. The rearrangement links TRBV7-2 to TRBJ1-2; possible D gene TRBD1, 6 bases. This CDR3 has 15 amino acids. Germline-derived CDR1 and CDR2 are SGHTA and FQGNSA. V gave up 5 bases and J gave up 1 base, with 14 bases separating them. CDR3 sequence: CASSKQGGVNYGYTF. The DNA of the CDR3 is TGTGCCAGCAGCAAACAGGGTGGGGTTAACTATGGCTACACCTTC.

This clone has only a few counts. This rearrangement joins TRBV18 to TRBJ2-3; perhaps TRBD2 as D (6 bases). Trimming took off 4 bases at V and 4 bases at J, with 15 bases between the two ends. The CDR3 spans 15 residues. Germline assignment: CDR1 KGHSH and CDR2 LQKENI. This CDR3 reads CASSRLREVSDTQYF. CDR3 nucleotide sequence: TGTGCCAGCTCACGTTTGCGGGAAGTATCAGATACGCAGTATTTT. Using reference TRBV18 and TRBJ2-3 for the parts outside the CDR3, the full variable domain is NAGVMQNPRHLVRRRGQEARLRCSPMKGHSHVYWYRQLPEEGLKFMVYLQKENIIDESGMPKERFSAEFPKEGPSILRIQQVVRGDSAAYFCASSRLREVSDTQYFGPGTRLTVL.

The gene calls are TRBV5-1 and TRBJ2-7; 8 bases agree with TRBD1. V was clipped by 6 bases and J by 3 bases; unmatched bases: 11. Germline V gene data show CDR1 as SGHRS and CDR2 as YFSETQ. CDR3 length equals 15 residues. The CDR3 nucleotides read TGCGCCAGCACCCCACCCGGGACAGGTGTCTACGAGCAGTACTTC. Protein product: CASTPPGTGVYEQYF. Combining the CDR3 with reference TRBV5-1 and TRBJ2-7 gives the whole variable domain KAGVTQTPRYLIKTRGQQVTLSCSPISGHRSVSWYQQTPGQGLQFLFEYFSETQRNKGNFPGRFSGRQFSNSRSEMNVSTLELGDSALYLCASTPPGTGVYEQYFGPGTRLTVT.

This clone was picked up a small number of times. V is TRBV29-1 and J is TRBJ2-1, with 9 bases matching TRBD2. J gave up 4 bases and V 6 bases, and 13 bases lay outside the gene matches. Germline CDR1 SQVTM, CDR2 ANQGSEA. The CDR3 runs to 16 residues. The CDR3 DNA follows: TGCAGCGTCGCCGGTGAGGCTAGCGGGGATTACAATGAGCAGTTCTTC. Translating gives CSVAGEASGDYNEQFF.

This CDR3 is CASSFDRAGNTIYF. The DNA of the CDR3 is TGTGCCAGCAGCTTTGACAGGGCCGGAAACACCATATATTTT. The chain uses TRBV5-4 and TRBJ1-3; TRBD1 matches 7 bases. J was trimmed by 4 bases and V by 2 bases; bases with no gene match: 3. The CDR3 covers 14 residues. Per the germline V gene, CDR1 is SGHNT and CDR2 is YYREEE (reference sequence).

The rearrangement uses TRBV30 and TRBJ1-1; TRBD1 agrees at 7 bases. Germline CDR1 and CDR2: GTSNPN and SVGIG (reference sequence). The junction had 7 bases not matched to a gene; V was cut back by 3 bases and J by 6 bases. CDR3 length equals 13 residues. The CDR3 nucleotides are TGTGCCTGGAGAAGACAGGGAAGCTCTGAAGCTTTCTTT. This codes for CAWRRQGSSEAFF.

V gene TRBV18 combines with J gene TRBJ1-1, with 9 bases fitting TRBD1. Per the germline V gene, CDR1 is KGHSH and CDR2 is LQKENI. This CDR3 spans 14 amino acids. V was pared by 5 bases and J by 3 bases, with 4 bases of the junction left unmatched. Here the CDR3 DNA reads TGTGCCAGCTCAACGACAGGGGGGGACACTGAAGCTTTCTTT. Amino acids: CASSTTGGDTEAFF. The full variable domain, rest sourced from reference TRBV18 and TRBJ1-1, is NAGVMQNPRHLVRRRGQEARLRCSPMKGHSHVYWYRQLPEEGLKFMVYLQKENIIDESGMPKERFSAEFPKEGPSILRIQQVVRGDSAAYFCASSTTGGDTEAFFGQGTRLTVV.

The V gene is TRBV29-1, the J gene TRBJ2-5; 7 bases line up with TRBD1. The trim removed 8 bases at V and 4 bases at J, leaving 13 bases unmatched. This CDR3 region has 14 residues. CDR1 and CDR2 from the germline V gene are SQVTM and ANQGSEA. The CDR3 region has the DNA TGCAGCACAAACAGGGGAGCTACTCGAGAGACCCAGTACTTC. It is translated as CSTNRGATRETQYF.

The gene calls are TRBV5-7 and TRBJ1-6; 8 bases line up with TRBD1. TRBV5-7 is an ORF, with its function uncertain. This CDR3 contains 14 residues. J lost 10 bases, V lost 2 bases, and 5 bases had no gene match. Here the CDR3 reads CASSFQQGGSPLHF. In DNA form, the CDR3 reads TGTGCCAGCAGCTTTCAACAGGGGGGGTCACCCCTCCACTTT.